Listed here are 9 T cell receptor beta chains from one sample, sequenced in a study of cytomegalovirus exposure and HLA in healthy donors. Amplification used 60 Vbeta primers and 13 Jbeta primers. Measured with immunoSEQ multiplex PCR; TCRdb has only the in-frame clones, and not every one. This sample lists over 70,000 clones; its ten largest clones have 4.5% to 6.5%. The sequencing input was PBMCs. The source is a woman aged 40 to 49 in good health and CMV-seropositive.

The J gene is TRBJ2-3, the V gene TRBV19; D is uncertain. CDR3 length equals 13 residues. Germline lookup yields CDR1 LNHDA and CDR2 SQIVND (reference sequence). V lost 7 bases and J lost 6, with 14 bases in between. CDR3 nucleotides: TGTGCCAGTAATTTATCCCCACTGGATACGCAGTATTTT. This encodes CASNLSPLDTQYF.

The rearrangement links TRBV7-2 to TRBJ2-1, with D possibly being TRBD1 (5 bases). The ends were cut back, 4 bases at V and 9 bases at J, with 13 bases in the middle. Germline CDR1 is SGHTA and CDR2 is FQGNSA. The CDR3 totals 13 residues. DNA for the CDR3: TGTGCCAGCAGCTCGGCGCCGCAGGGTGAGCAGTTCTTC. Protein sequence: CASSSAPQGEQFF.

The chain couples TRBV6-5 to TRBJ1-1, with D maybe TRBD1 (6 bases). Trimming left V 5 bases short and J 1 base short, with 11 bases between. This CDR3 is built from 14 residues. Germline V CDR1 and CDR2: MNHEY, SVGAGI. As DNA, the CDR3 is TGTGCCAGCAGTACCCCGACAGGGAACACTGAAGCTTTCTTT. Protein product: CASSTPTGNTEAFF.

The chain carries TRBV11-3 and TRBJ1-1; D not certain. Trimming stripped 0 bases from V and 7 bases from J, with 9 bases between. From germline, CDR1 is SGHNT and CDR2 YENEEA. The CDR3 contains 13 residues. The CDR3: CASSLDDTVEAFF. Written as DNA, the CDR3 is TGTGCCAGCAGCTTAGATGACACGGTTGAAGCTTTCTTT.

The chain uses TRBV4-1 and TRBJ2-7; the D gene is possibly TRBD2 (5 bases). Trimming left V 3 bases short and J 3 bases short, with 24 bases between. Germline values: CDR1 MGHRA, CDR2 YSYEKL. This CDR3 comprises 18 residues. CDR3 DNA sequence: TGCGCCAGCAGCCATTATCGGGGTCCGGACGGAGTCTACTACGAGCAGTACTTC. This translates into CASSHYRGPDGVYYEQYF.

The chain joins TRBV7-3 to TRBJ1-1; D might be TRBD1 (5 bases). The V and J ends lost 4 bases and 3 bases respectively, with 9 bases between them. Looked up from germline, CDR1 is SGHTA and CDR2 is FQGTGA. This CDR3 spans 13 amino acids. Written as DNA, the CDR3 is TGTGCCAGCAGCTCGACAGCTTACACTGAAGCTTTCTTT. This codes for CASSSTAYTEAFF.

As regards this clone: The germline gene is not matched at one end of the junction; a read error may be the cause. The rearrangement links TRBV5-1 to TRBJ2-7; the D gene could be TRBD1 or TRBD2 (5 bases each). From germline, CDR1 is SGHRS and CDR2 YFSETQ. The CDR3 has 15 amino acids. The CDR3 sequence: CASSLGRALTYEQYF. The CDR3 DNA follows: TGCGCCAGTAGCTTGGGGCGGGCTCTGACCTACGAGCAGTACTTC.

The chain has TRBV6-5 and TRBJ2-7; D is perhaps TRBD1 (6 bases). The germline V gene encodes CDR1 MNHEY and CDR2 SVGAGI. V gave up 4 bases and J gave up 3 bases, with 16 bases separating them. CDR3 length: 15 residues. As DNA, the CDR3 is TGTGCCAGCAGTTCTCAAGGACAGCTGTTCTACGAGCAGTACTTC. The encoded protein is CASSSQGQLFYEQYF.

The gene calls are TRBV7-2 and TRBJ1-2; possibly TRBD1 for D (5 bases). V was cut by 5 bases and J by 5 bases, with 18 bases left in between. Germline CDR1 reads SGHTA; CDR2 reads FQGNSA. The CDR3 runs 15 residues. CDR3 DNA: TGTGCCAGCAGCGTTAGAGGTGGGGGGTTATATGGCTACACCTTC. This sequence encodes CASSVRGGGLYGYTF.